This T cell receptor (beta chain) was identified during a study of T cells in Graves' hyperthyroidism and ophthalmopathy. Whole-study context: Sampling of peripheral blood happened at initial diagnosis, prior to any treatment.

RNA transcripts were the template for amplifying TCR beta CDR3 regions. Using the HTBI primer set, a first-round RT-PCR was run on the TCR CDR3. TCRdb re-analysed the multiplex PCR reads in MiXCR, keeping a single row per CDR3 protein. The profile covers roughly 800,000 distinct CDR3 sequences, with about two fifths appearing a single time and approximately 8.7% taken by the ten largest. Isolation of PBMCs was performed on 10 ml fresh peripheral blood. The V and J ends lost 5 bases and 6 bases respectively, with 20 bases between them. This CDR3 has 17 amino acids. Looked up from germline, CDR1 is MNHEY and CDR2 is SVGAGI.

This sequence was found in a man aged 18 to 29 with Graves' hyperthyroidism. This chain joins TRBV6-5 and TRBJ1-6, with D uncertain. The sequenced sample consisted of blood. The CDR3 region has the DNA TGTGCCAGCAGTGAAGCCTACGGGCGGATACTTAATTCACCCCTCCACTTT. Residues: CASSEAYGRILNSPLHF.